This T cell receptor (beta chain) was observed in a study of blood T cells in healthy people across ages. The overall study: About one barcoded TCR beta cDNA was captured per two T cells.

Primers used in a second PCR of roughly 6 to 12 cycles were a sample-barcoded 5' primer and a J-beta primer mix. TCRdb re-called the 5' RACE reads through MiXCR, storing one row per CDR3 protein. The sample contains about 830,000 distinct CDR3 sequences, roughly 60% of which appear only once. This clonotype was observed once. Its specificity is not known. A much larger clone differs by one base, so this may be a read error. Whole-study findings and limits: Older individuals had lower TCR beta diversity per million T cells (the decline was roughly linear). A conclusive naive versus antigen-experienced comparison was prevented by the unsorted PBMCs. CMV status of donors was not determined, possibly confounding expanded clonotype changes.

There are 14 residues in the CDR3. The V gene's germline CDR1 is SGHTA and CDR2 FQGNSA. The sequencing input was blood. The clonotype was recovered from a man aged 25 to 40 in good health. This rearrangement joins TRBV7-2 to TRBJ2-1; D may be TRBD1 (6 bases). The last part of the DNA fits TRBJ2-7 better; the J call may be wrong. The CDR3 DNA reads TGTGCCAGCAGCTTATATCGGGACAAATACGGGCAGTACTTC. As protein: CASSLYRDKYGQYF.